The 5 T cell receptor beta chains listed next were all sequenced from one sample in a study of OX40 agonist ivuxolimab in advanced cancers. Sequencing used immunoSEQ multiplex PCR; TCRdb keeps in-frame clones, though not all of them. The table includes fewer than 85,000 clones, approximately 84% detected once. The input for sequencing was CD4+ or CD8+ T cells sorted from blood, taken in a trial of the OX40 agonist ivuxolimab. These receptors were taken from an adult with an advanced solid tumor such as melanoma, head and neck, liver or kidney cancer.

The CDR3 spells CASSLHMNTEAFF. CDR3 DNA sequence: TGTGCCAGCAGCCTTCATATGAACACTGAAGCTTTCTTT. The V gene is TRBV5-8, the J gene TRBJ1-1; D not resolved. Germline V gene lookup returns CDR1 SGHTS and CDR2 YDEGEE. The CDR3 has 13 residues. V dropped 4 bases and J dropped 0 bases, with 7 bases sitting between them.

The gene calls are TRBV13 and TRBJ2-7, with D maybe TRBD1 (6 bases). V dropped 5 bases and J dropped 1 base, with 12 bases sitting between them. The CDR3 runs 14 residues. Germline V gives CDR1 PRHDT, CDR2 FYEKMQ (reference sequence). The CDR3 DNA reads as TGTGCCAGCAGCGCTAACAGGGTTTCCTACGAGCAGTACTTC. It encodes CASSANRVSYEQYF.

The V call is TRBV28, the J call TRBJ2-7, with D perhaps TRBD1 (6 bases). Looked up from germline, CDR1 is MDHEN and CDR2 is SYDVKM. The V end was cut by 5 bases, the J end by 3 bases, with 14 bases between. The length of the CDR3 is 14 residues. The DNA of the CDR3 is TGTGCCAGCAGTGGGGACATCCAACTCTACGAGCAGTACTTC. Translating it yields CASSGDIQLYEQYF.

This rearrangement joins TRBV11-3 to TRBJ2-1; 8 bases agree with TRBD1. Germline CDR1 SGHNT, CDR2 YENEEA. There are 16 residues in the CDR3. V shed 2 bases and J 4 bases; nucleotides not matched to a gene: 7. The CDR3 DNA follows: TGTGCCAGCAGCTTAAGGACAGGGAAAGGGTACAATGAGCAGTTCTTC. Its translation is CASSLRTGKGYNEQFF.

The gene calls are TRBV30 and TRBJ2-4, with D hard to call. The CDR3 is 15 amino acids. Germline V CDR1 and CDR2: GTSNPN, SVGIG (reference sequence). The V and J ends lost 0 bases and 5 bases respectively, with 14 bases between them. This CDR3 reads CAWSVGQKRENIQYF. CDR3 sequence (DNA): TGTGCCTGGAGTGTTGGGCAAAAACGGGAAAACATTCAGTACTTC.